The 28 T cell receptor beta chains in this list originate from one sample, sequenced in a study of blood T cells in healthy people across ages. For the second PCR, which ran for about 6 to 11 cycles, a sample-barcoded 5' primer and a J-beta primer mix were used. Each CDR3 protein is one row after TCRdb ran MiXCR on the 5' RACE reads. This sample yields 850,000 to 950,000 distinct CDR3 sequences, of which 25% to 35% are seen a single time; 15% to 20% belongs to the top ten. Sequenced: blood. These receptors originate from a woman of 80 years or more in good health.

This clonotype was picked up a small number of times. The chain carries TRBV30 and TRBJ1-1; D unresolved. The CDR3 runs to 12 residues. The ends were cut back, 0 bases at V and 11 bases at J, with 13 bases in the middle. Germline-derived CDR1 and CDR2 are GTSNPN and SVGIG (reference sequence). In nucleotides, the CDR3 is TGTGCCTGGAGTGTAGGCCCTCCCCTGGCTTTCTTT. Residues: CAWSVGPPLAFF.

With regard to this clonotype: It is unclear where the CDR3 begins or ends on the DNA, so no DNA is shown, and the CDR3 is as TCRdb lists it. CDR3 loop: CASSFPRVTGELFFGETQYF. This rearrangement joins TRBV27 to TRBJ2-5; the table's D call of TRBD1 was not tested on the DNA. Germline CDR1 is MNHEY and CDR2 is SMNVEV (reference sequence). The CDR3 extends over 20 residues, inclusive of both ends.

This clonotype came up a few times. The CDR3 reads CASSLDNTYGYTF. The CDR3 region has the DNA TGTGCCAGCAGTCTAGACAATACATATGGCTACACCTTC. The chain couples TRBV12-3 or TRBV12-4 to TRBJ1-2; D is unclear. The CDR3 loop spans 13 amino acids. Trimming removed 5 bases from V and 5 bases from J, with 12 bases in between.

This clonotype appeared a single time. A much larger clone sits a single nucleotide away, making a read error possible. The chain uses TRBV7-6 and TRBJ2-3; 11 bases map to TRBD2. The CDR3 is 17 amino acids. Germline V gene sequence: CDR1 SGHVS, CDR2 FNYEAQ. CDR3 residues: CTSSLVTSGGPSGTQYF. Here the CDR3 DNA reads TGTACCAGCAGCTTAGTTACTAGCGGGGGACCCTCTGGTACGCAGTATTTT.

Ten or more counts support this clonotype. This chain joins TRBV7-9 and TRBJ1-1; 8 bases are shared with TRBD1. The V segment lost 5 bases and the J segment 2 bases; nucleotides outside the gene matches: 4. The CDR3 runs 14 residues. Germline lookup yields CDR1 SEHNR and CDR2 FQNEAQ (reference sequence). CDR3 nucleotide sequence: TGTGCCAGCAGCCAGGACAGGGACAACACTGAAGCTTTCTTT. Translated, it gives CASSQDRDNTEAFF.

On this clonotype itself: One end of the junction fails to match germline, which may point to a read error. V and J are TRBV28 and TRBJ2-7; 7 bases line up with TRBD1. CDR1 MDHEN and CDR2 SYDVKM come from the germline V gene. The CDR3 extends over 14 amino acids. The CDR3 loop is CASSFGTVPSEQDF. The CDR3 region has the DNA TGTGCCAGCAGTTTCGGGACAGTCCCCAGCGAGCAGGACTTC. The full variable domain, with the rest looked up from reference TRBV28 and TRBJ2-7, is DVKVTQSSRYLVKRTGEKVFLECVQDMDHENMFWYRQDPGLGLRLIYFSYDVKMKEKGDIPEGYSVSREKKERFSLILESASTNQTSMYLCASSFGTVPSEQDFGPGTRLTVT.

This clonotype has just one count. This rearrangement joins TRBV12-3 or TRBV12-4 to TRBJ2-5; TRBD2 might be the D (5 bases). The CDR3 is 13 residues long. The V gene lost 9 bases and the J gene lost 4 bases, with 15 bases spanning the gap. CDR3 in amino acids: CASGRSGLETQYF. The DNA of the CDR3 is TGTGCCAGTGGGAGAAGCGGACTAGAGACCCAGTACTTC.

J is TRBJ1-5 and V is TRBV5-6; D unclear. Germline assignment: CDR1 SGHDT and CDR2 YYEEEE. V was clipped by 1 base and J by 0 bases, with 5 bases between them. CDR3 length equals 14 residues. The CDR3 DNA follows: TGTGCCAGCAGCTTGTTTTCTAGCAATCAGCCCCAGCATTTT. Its translation: CASSLFSSNQPQHF.

This clonotype occurred many times. The chain carries TRBV4-3 and TRBJ2-3; tentative D call: TRBD1 (6 bases). V was cut by 2 bases and J by 0 bases, with 18 bases left in between. CDR1 LGHNA and CDR2 YSLEER come from the germline V gene. The CDR3 sequence is 18 residues long. CDR3 protein: CASSQSFTGGPSTDTQYF. For the CDR3, the DNA is TGCGCCAGCAGCCAATCCTTTACTGGGGGCCCGAGCACAGATACGCAGTATTTT.

The rearrangement links TRBV3-1 to TRBJ2-7; perhaps TRBD1 as D (6 bases). CDR1 is LGHDT, CDR2 YNNKEL, per germline (reference sequence). Trimming cost V 6 bases and J 3 bases, with 21 bases left between them. The CDR3 loop spans 16 amino acids. The CDR3 reads CASSHNTGSSNYEQYF. The CDR3 DNA reads TGTGCCAGCAGTCACAACACAGGGTCATCTAACTACGAGCAGTACTTC.

This clonotype was observed a few times. The chain employs TRBV27 and TRBJ2-7; weak D call: TRBD2 (5 bases). Germline lookup yields CDR1 MNHEY and CDR2 SMNVEV (reference sequence). There are 12 residues in the CDR3. The V and J ends lost 8 bases and 3 bases respectively, with 11 bases between them. CDR3 nucleotide sequence: TGTGCCAGCCGTAAAGCGGTCTACGAGCAGTACTTC. Residues: CASRKAVYEQYF.

A note on this clonotype: This sequence may be a read error, since a much larger clone differs from it by one base. The final CDR3 position lacks the conserved phenylalanine or tryptophan, pointing to a likely read error. The V and J genes are TRBV10-1 and TRBJ2-7, with D uncertain. With 3 bases removed from V and 4 bases from J, the gap between germline ends came to 7 bases. Germline assignment: CDR1 WNHNN and CDR2 SYGVQD (reference sequence). The CDR3 has 12 amino acids. The CDR3 spells CASSDLGYEQYY. The CDR3 DNA reads as TGCGCCAGCAGTGATCTGGGGTACGAGCAGTACTAC.

Comments on this clonotype: One end of the junction is discordant with germline, which a read error may explain. This chain joins TRBV12-3 or TRBV12-4 and TRBJ2-3; D tentatively reads TRBD1 or TRBD2 (6 bases each). This CDR3 is built from 15 residues. The CDR3 DNA reads TGTGCCAGCAGCCTTAGGGGGGTGAGAGGGGATATGCAGTATTTT. Translating it yields CASSLRGVRGDMQYF.

In its sample, this clonotype was seen many times. The V call is TRBV4-1, the J call TRBJ2-5; 8 bases agree with TRBD2. Trimming at V came to 4 bases and at J to 3 bases, leaving 13 bases not matched to a gene. The CDR3 is 17 amino acids. Germline-derived CDR1 and CDR2 are MGHRA and YSYEKL. CDR3 amino acids: CASSRTPLGTREETQYF. CDR3 coding DNA: TGCGCCAGCAGCCGAACCCCTCTAGGGACTAGAGAAGAGACCCAGTACTTC.

This clonotype has at least ten counts. The chain is built from TRBV20-1 and TRBJ1-5; a possible D gene is TRBD1 (5 bases). Germline CDR1 and CDR2: DFQATT and SNEGSKA (reference sequence). CDR3 length: 14 amino acids. V lost 6 bases, J lost 0 bases, and 12 bases lay in between. The CDR3 loop reads CSARSRDSNQPQHF. CDR3 nucleotide sequence: TGCAGTGCCAGGAGCAGGGATAGCAATCAGCCCCAGCATTTT.

This clonotype was picked up many times. The V gene is TRBV12-3 or TRBV12-4, the J gene TRBJ2-1; TRBD1 is a possible D gene (5 bases). The CDR3 consists of 14 residues. V dropped 5 bases and J dropped 2 bases, with 10 bases sitting between them. This CDR3 is CASSKLGAYNEQFF. For the CDR3, the DNA is TGTGCCAGCAGTAAGTTAGGGGCCTACAATGAGCAGTTCTTC.

V is TRBV6-5 and J is TRBJ2-2; TRBD1 aligns across 8 bases. Trimming removed 6 bases from V and 7 bases from J; junction bases left unmatched: 10. Looked up from germline, CDR1 is MNHEY and CDR2 is SVGAGI. The CDR3 is 15 amino acids. The CDR3 nucleotides read TGTGCCAGCAGATTTCAGGGGGCGCTGGGCGGGGAGCTGTTTTTT. Its protein is CASRFQGALGGELFF.

The chain couples TRBV20-1 to TRBJ2-7, with D tentatively TRBD2 (7 bases). The assigned J gene may be wrong: the sequence end matches TRBJ2-5 better. CDR1 and CDR2 from the germline V gene are DFQATT and SNEGSKA (reference sequence). The CDR3 is 17 residues long. Written as DNA, the CDR3 is TGCAGTGCTCCCTCGATAAGGGGGGGGGCCAGTGGACAGACCCAGTACTTC. It encodes CSAPSIRGGASGQTQYF.

This chain connects TRBV2 to TRBJ2-5; D is undetermined. V lost 4 bases to trimming and J lost 2 bases, with 8 bases between them. Per germline, CDR1 SNHLY and CDR2 FYNNEI. There are 13 residues in the CDR3. CDR3 nucleotides: TGTGCCAGCAGTGGGCGTGGGCAAGAGACCCAGTACTTC. Translation gives CASSGRGQETQYF.

This chain joins TRBV7-2 and TRBJ1-2; tentative D call: TRBD1 (5 bases). Germline V gene lookup returns CDR1 SGHTA and CDR2 FQGNSA. The CDR3 loop spans 14 amino acids. The V and J ends lost 5 bases and 2 bases respectively, with 12 bases between them. Here the CDR3 DNA reads TGTGCCAGCAGCCAGGAGGGGACCAACTATGGCTACACCTTC. Protein: CASSQEGTNYGYTF. Together with reference TRBV7-2 and TRBJ1-2, the CDR3 gives the full variable domain: GAGVSQSPSNKVTEKGKDVELRCDPISGHTALYWYRQSLGQGLEFLIYFQGNSAPDKSGLPSDRFSAERTGGSVSTLTIQRTQQEDSAVYLCASSQEGTNYGYTFGSGTRLTVV.

This clonotype was counted at least ten times. This sequence joins TRBV20-1 and TRBJ2-5, with 11 bases lining up with TRBD2. J lost 4 bases, V lost 8 bases, and 6 bases had no gene match. The germline CDR1 and CDR2 sequences are DFQATT and SNEGSKA (reference sequence). This CDR3 spans 13 amino acids. CDR3: CSIASGGRETQYF. The DNA for the CDR3 is TGCAGTATCGCTAGCGGGGGGCGAGAGACCCAGTACTTC.

Turning to this clonotype: A read error may explain this, as a much larger clone is one base away. The CDR3 DNA is TGTGCCAGCAGCTCAGGGGAGCCCCGGTACTTC. It translates to CASSSGEPRYF. This chain connects TRBV7-9 to TRBJ2-5, with D possibly matching TRBD1 (6 bases). V lost 4 bases, J lost 13 bases, and 13 bases lay in between. CDR1 is SEHNR and CDR2 is FQNEAQ in the germline V gene (reference sequence). The CDR3 sequence is 11 residues long.

Concerning this clonotype: The junction does not match germline at one end; this may be a read error. The rearrangement links TRBV9 to TRBJ2-1; D is undetermined. The CDR3 covers 14 residues. CDR1 SGDLS and CDR2 YYNGEE come from the germline V gene. This CDR3 is CASSIGQAYNEQVF. CDR3 DNA sequence: TGTGCCAGTTCGATCGGGCAGGCCTACAATGAGCAGGTCTTC.

This clonotype was picked up many times. V and J are TRBV6-2 or TRBV6-3 and TRBJ2-5; perhaps D is TRBD1 or TRBD2 (5 bases each). This CDR3 is built from 14 residues. Germline values: CDR1 MNHEY, CDR2 SVGEGT. V lost 6 bases and J 4 bases, leaving 15 bases between the germline ends. CDR3 in amino acids: CASSLRGQGETQYF. CDR3 DNA: TGTGCCAGCAGCCTCCGGGGCCAGGGAGAGACCCAGTACTTC.

The chain combines TRBV18 with TRBJ2-1, with D uncertain. CDR1 KGHSH and CDR2 LQKENI come from the germline V gene. This CDR3 region has 14 residues. V lost 3 bases and J 6 bases, leaving 12 bases between the germline ends. The CDR3 nucleotides are TGTGCCAGCTCACCCCCCTCACGGGCCAATGAGCAGTTCTTC. It is translated as CASSPPSRANEQFF.

The rearrangement links TRBV7-2 to TRBJ2-2; D remains ambiguous. This CDR3 spans 14 amino acids. CDR1 SGHTA and CDR2 FQGNSA come from the germline V gene. Trimming left V 7 bases short and J 0 bases short, with 9 bases between. The CDR3 here is CASTKPTNTGELFF. As DNA, the CDR3 is TGTGCCAGCACAAAGCCAACGAACACCGGGGAGCTGTTTTTT.

This clonotype was picked up many times. The chain is built from TRBV20-1 and TRBJ2-7, with 8 bases matching TRBD1. Germline V lookup: CDR1 DFQATT, CDR2 SNEGSKA (reference sequence). After removal of 4 bases from V and 4 bases from J, the junction contained 15 bases not matched to a gene. The CDR3 runs to 16 residues. CDR3 DNA sequence: TGCAGTGCTAAAGTCCCGACAGGGGCAGTAACTTACGAGCAGTACTTC. Its protein product is CSAKVPTGAVTYEQYF.

The CDR3 protein is CASSVTALHTEAFF. DNA of the CDR3: TGTGCCAGCAGCGTCACAGCTCTCCACACTGAAGCTTTCTTT. The chain couples TRBV9 to TRBJ1-1; D is uncertain. The germline V gene has CDR1 SGDLS and CDR2 YYNGEE. With 2 bases removed from V and 3 bases from J, the gap between germline ends came to 11 bases. The CDR3 is 14 residues long.